This record looks at one T cell receptor beta chain sequence and its context. These data come from a study of shared clonotypes between healthy human individuals. Replicate PCRs were loaded with approximately 300 ng DNA from unsorted PBMC, 30,000 or so T cell genomes. Profiled with immunoSEQ multiplex PCR; TCRdb holds only in-frame clones, not every one. Seen here are about half a million clones, approximately 85% observed once, and the top ten hold about an eighth. V was clipped by 7 bases and J by 8 bases, with 15 bases between them. Germline V gene lookup returns CDR1 MGHDK and CDR2 SYGVNS. CDR3 length: 13 amino acids.

Sequencing input: PBMCs. This chain uses TRBV25-1 with TRBJ2-1; possible D gene TRBD2, 6 bases. The receptor was isolated from a woman aged 40 to 49 in good health. Some clones in this sample may be carry-over from other donors' samples. The CDR3 sequence: CASKNPASDEQFF. In nucleotides, the CDR3 is TGTGCCAGCAAGAATCCGGCTAGCGATGAGCAGTTCTTC.